The T cell receptor beta chain described here comes from a study of T cells in Graves' hyperthyroidism and ophthalmopathy. Study-wide results and caveats: Blood samples included most of the expanded thyroid clonotypes exceeding 0.001.

Comments on this clonotype: Its antigen is still unknown. A read error may explain this, as a much larger clone is one base away.

Amplification targeted TCR beta CDR3 regions from RNA transcripts. First-round RT-PCR targeting the TCR CDR3 was performed with the HTBI primer set. One entry per CDR3 protein, called by TCRdb with MiXCR from the multiplex PCR reads. The data contain fewer than 600,000 distinct CDR3 sequences, around 15% of them seen just once; the ten biggest clones take up less than 20%. Hyperthyroidism of Graves' type that showed no ophthalmopathy progression within 18 months was stable. Thyroid ultrasound, orbital computed tomography, clinical symptoms, and serum thyroxine and TRAb underpinned diagnoses. In germline, CDR1 is SEHNR, CDR2 FQNEAQ (reference sequence). V lost 0 bases to trimming and J lost 12 bases, with 18 bases between them. This CDR3 has 15 amino acids.

The sequence derives from a young woman with Graves' hyperthyroidism. The chain couples TRBV7-9 to TRBJ2-1; D remains unclear. The source material was blood. CDR3 sequence (DNA): TGTGCCAGCAGCTTAGCCAGAAGGGTCAAGGATGGGCAGTTCTTC. Translating gives CASSLARRVKDGQFF. The full variable domain, with the rest looked up from reference TRBV7-9 and TRBJ2-1, is DTGVSQNPRHKITKRGQNVTFRCDPISEHNRLYWYRQTLGQGPEFLTYFQNEAQLEKSRLLSDRFSAERPKGSFSTLEIQRTEQGDSAMYLCASSLARRVKDGQFFGPGTRLTVL.